This T cell receptor beta chain comes out of a study of T cell repertoires in cytomegalovirus infection. On the study more broadly: Through public TCR beta signatures, both CMV infection and matching HLA type were indicated.

The V end lost 1 base, the J end lost 3 bases, and 12 bases lay between the germline ends. The CDR3 has 15 amino acids. Germline loops: CDR1 SGHVS, CDR2 FNYEAQ. The sample holds many counts of this clonotype. Antigen specificity is unknown. Each CDR3 protein is one row after TCRdb ran MiXCR on the reads. The data contain about 770,000 distinct CDR3 sequences, roughly 29% of them seen just once; the ten biggest clones take up around 12%. Overall study results and limits: Ex vivo responses were dominated by HLA-C-restricted CMV-specific TCR beta clonotypes. Cumulative public TCR beta family frequency identified carriers of CMV plus the relevant HLA.

V gene TRBV7-6 combines with J gene TRBJ1-1; D unclear. The receptor's source is a human donor in good health (CMV status not recorded). Some clones in this sample may be carry-over from other donors' samples. Source: cultured CD8+ T cells from PBMCs, taken from culture after CMV antigen stimulation. CDR3 protein: CASSLVKPADTEAFF. The CDR3, as DNA: TGTGCCAGCAGCTTAGTAAAGCCGGCGGACACTGAAGCTTTCTTT.